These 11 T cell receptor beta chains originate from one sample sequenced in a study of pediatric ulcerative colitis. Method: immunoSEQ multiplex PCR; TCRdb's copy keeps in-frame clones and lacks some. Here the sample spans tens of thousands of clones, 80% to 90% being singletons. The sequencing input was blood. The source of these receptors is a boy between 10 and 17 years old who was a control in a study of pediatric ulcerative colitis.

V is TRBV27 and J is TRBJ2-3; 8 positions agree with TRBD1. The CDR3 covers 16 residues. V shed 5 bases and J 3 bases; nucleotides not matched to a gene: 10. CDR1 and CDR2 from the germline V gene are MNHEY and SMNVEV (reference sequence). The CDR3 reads CASSRRTGWSTDTQYF. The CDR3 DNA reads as TGTGCCAGCAGTCGACGGACAGGGTGGTCAACAGATACGCAGTATTTT.

CDR3 sequence reads: CASSLTSGGSGELFF. For the CDR3, the DNA is TGCGCCAGCAGTCTGACTAGCGGGGGATCCGGGGAGCTGTTTTTT. The J gene is TRBJ2-2, the V gene TRBV4-1, with TRBD2 matching 12 bases. Germline V gene lookup returns CDR1 MGHRA and CDR2 YSYEKL. The trim removed 6 bases at V and 6 bases at J, leaving 5 bases unmatched. The CDR3 loop spans 15 amino acids.

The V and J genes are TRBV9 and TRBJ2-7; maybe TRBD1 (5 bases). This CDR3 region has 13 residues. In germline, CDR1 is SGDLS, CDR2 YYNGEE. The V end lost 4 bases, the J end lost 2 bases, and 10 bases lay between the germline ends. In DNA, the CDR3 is TGTGCCAGCAGCCTAGGGGATACCTACGAGCAGTACTTC. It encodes CASSLGDTYEQYF.

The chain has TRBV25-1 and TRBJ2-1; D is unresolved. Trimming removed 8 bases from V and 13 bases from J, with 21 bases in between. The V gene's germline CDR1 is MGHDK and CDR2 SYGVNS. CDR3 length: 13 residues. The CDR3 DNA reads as TGTGCCAGCTCCCGGATGGGAAGCTTGAATCAGTTCTTC. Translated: CASSRMGSLNQFF.

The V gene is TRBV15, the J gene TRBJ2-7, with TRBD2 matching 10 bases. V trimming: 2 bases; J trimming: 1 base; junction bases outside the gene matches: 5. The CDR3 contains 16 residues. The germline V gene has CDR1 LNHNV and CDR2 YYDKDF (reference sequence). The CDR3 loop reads CATSRPGLASSYEQYF. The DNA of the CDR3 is TGTGCCACCAGCAGACCGGGACTAGCGTCATCCTACGAGCAGTACTTC.

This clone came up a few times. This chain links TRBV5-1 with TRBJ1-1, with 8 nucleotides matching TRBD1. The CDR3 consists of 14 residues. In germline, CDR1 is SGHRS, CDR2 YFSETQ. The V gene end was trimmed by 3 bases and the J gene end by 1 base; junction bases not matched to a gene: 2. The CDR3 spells CASSWTGRNTEAFF. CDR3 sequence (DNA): TGCGCCAGCAGCTGGACAGGGAGGAACACTGAAGCTTTCTTT.

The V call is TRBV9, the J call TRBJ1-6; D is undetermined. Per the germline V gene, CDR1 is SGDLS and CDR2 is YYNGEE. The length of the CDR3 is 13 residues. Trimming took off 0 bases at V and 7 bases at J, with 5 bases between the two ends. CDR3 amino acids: CASSVDPNSPLHF. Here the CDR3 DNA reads TGTGCCAGCAGCGTAGATCCCAATTCACCCCTCCACTTT.

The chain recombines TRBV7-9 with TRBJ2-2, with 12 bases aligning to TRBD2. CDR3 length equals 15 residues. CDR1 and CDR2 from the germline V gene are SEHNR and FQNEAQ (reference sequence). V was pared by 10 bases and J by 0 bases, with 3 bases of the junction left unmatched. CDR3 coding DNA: TGTGCCACTAGGACTAGCGGGACGAACACCGGGGAGCTGTTTTTT. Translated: CATRTSGTNTGELFF.

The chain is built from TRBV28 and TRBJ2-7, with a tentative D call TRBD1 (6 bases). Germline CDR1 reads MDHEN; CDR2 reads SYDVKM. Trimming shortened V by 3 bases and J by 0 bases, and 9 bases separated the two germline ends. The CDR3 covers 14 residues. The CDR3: CASSFRDNSYEQYF. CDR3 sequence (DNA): TGTGCCAGCAGTTTTCGGGACAACTCCTACGAGCAGTACTTC.

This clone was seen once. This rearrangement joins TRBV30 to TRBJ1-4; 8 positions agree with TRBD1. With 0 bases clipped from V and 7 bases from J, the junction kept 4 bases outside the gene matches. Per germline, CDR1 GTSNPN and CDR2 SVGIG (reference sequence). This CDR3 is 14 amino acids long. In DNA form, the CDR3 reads TGTGCCTGGAGTGTACAGGGGGGCACTGAAAAACTGTTTTTT. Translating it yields CAWSVQGGTEKLFF.

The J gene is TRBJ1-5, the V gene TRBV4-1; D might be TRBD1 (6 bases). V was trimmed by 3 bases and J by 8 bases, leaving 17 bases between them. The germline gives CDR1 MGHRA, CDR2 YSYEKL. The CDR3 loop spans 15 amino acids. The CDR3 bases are TGCGCCAGCAGCCAGCCGGGGACACGGAGGGAGCCCCAGCATTTT. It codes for CASSQPGTRREPQHF.